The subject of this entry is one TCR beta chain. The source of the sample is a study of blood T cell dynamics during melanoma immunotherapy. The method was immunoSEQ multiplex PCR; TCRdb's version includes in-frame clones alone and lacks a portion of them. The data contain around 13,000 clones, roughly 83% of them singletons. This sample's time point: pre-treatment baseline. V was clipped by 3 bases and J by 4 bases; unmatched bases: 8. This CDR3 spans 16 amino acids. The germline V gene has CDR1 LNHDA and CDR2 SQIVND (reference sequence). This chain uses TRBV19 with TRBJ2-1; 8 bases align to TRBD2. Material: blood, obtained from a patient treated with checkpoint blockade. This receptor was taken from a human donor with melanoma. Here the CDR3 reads CASSIGGGTQYNEQFF. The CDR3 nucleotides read TGTGCCAGTAGTATCGGCGGGGGGACCCAATACAATGAGCAGTTCTTC.